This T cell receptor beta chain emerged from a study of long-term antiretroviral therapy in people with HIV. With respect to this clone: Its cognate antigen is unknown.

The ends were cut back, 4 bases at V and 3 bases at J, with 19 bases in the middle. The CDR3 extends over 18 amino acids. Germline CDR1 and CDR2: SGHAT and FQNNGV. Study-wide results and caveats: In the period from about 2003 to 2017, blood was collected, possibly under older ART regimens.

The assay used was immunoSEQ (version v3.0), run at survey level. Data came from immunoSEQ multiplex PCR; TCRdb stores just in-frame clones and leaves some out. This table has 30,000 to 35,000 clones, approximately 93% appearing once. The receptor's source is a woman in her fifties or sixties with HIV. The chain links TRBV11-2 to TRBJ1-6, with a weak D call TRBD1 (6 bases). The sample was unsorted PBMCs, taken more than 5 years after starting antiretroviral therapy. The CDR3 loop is CASSSGQGRGYYNSPLHF. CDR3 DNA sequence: TGTGCCAGCAGCTCAGGGCAGGGCAGGGGTTACTATAATTCACCCCTCCACTTT.